This TCR beta chain was documented in a study of technical replicates of blood from a handful of donors. V shed 10 bases, J shed 2 bases, and the junction held 5 bases outside the gene matches. Looked up from germline, CDR1 is LNHNV and CDR2 is YYDKDF (reference sequence). This CDR3 is 12 amino acids long. The method was immunoSEQ multiplex PCR; TCRdb's version includes in-frame clones alone and lacks a portion of them. The top ten hold 4.3% of the sample, which has tens of thousands of clones, over 90% seen once. This clonotype was sampled from a human donor in good health. Some clones in this sample may be carry-over from other donors' samples. This chain joins TRBV15 and TRBJ2-7, with 7 bases fitting TRBD2. The sequenced material came from PBMCs. The CDR3 sequence is CAIGGIPYEQYF. DNA of the CDR3: TGTGCCATCGGGGGGATCCCCTACGAGCAGTACTTC. Full variable domain (missing parts from reference TRBV15 and TRBJ2-7): DAMVIQNPRYQVTQFGKPVTLSCSQTLNHNVMYWYQQKSSQAPKLLFHYYDKDFNNEADTPDNFQSRRPNTSFCFLDIRSPGLGDTAMYLCAIGGIPYEQYFGPGTRLTVT.